This TCR beta chain was found in a study of cytomegalovirus exposure and HLA in healthy donors. Study-wide background: Unique TCRs from HLA-typed donors, 80 million to 100 million of them, were held in an early data release. General observations from the study: With DRB1 most and HLA-C fewest, TCR association rates differed between HLA loci in a later analysis. Most TCR beta V segments were productive about 87% or about 30% of the time in an earlier analysis. Donors belonging to an Asian-associated ancestry cluster reportedly showed fewer N-insertions in productive TCRs than the approximately 670-donor mean, according to what a later analysis found.

Concerning this clone: Its target is not known.

Researchers ran the PCR with 60 Vbeta and 13 Jbeta primers. Clones were read by immunoSEQ multiplex PCR, and TCRdb kept only the in-frame ones, dropping some. The sample has some 130,000 clones; just over 75% are singletons. V was clipped by 4 bases and J by 7 bases; unmatched bases: 9. The CDR3 spans 14 residues. CDR1 SGHRS and CDR2 YFSETQ come from the germline V gene. The source is a woman aged 50 to 60 in good health and CMV-seronegative. The chain uses TRBV5-1 and TRBJ1-1; 8 positions match TRBD1. Source material: PBMCs. The CDR3 region is CASSPDRGWGEAFF. The CDR3, as DNA: TGCGCCAGCAGCCCCGACAGGGGCTGGGGTGAAGCTTTCTTT.